The 31 T cell receptor beta chains below all came from one sample that was sequenced in a study of early T cells in non-severe SARS-CoV-2 infection. TCRdb re-called the 5' RACE reads through MiXCR, storing one row per CDR3 protein. This sample yields over 90,000 distinct CDR3 sequences, of which around 12% are seen a single time; approximately 4.7% belongs to the top ten. Sample: whole blood, taken at baseline. The receptors derive from an adult who was a healthcare worker with PCR-confirmed SARS-CoV-2 infection or an uninfected control (not recorded which).

The CDR3 nucleotides are TGTGCCAGCAGCGTTAAGGGGGCGAGCAATCAGCCCCAGCATTTT. Its protein product is CASSVKGASNQPQHF. J is TRBJ1-5 and V is TRBV9; 7 bases line up with TRBD1. V shed 2 bases, J shed 1 base, and the junction held 3 bases outside the gene matches. Germline-derived CDR1 and CDR2 are SGDLS and YYNGEE. The CDR3 length is 15 residues.

This clonotype was counted between two and nine times. The CDR3 coding sequence is TGTGCCAGTAGTATCCTAGCAACCGGGGAGCTGTTTTTT. As protein: CASSILATGELFF. The chain employs TRBV19 and TRBJ2-2; a weak D match, TRBD2 (5 bases). V was clipped by 3 bases and J by 5 bases, with 7 bases between them. The length of the CDR3 is 13 residues. CDR1 and CDR2 from the germline V gene are LNHDA and SQIVND (reference sequence).

This clonotype was detected a few times. The genes are TRBV18 and TRBJ1-4; no clear D. V lost 3 bases, J lost 8 bases, and 10 bases lay in between. This CDR3 region has 13 residues. CDR1 and CDR2 from the germline V gene are KGHSH and LQKENI. This CDR3 reads CASSPLAGEKLFF. DNA for the CDR3: TGTGCCAGCTCACCCTTGGCGGGGGAAAAACTGTTTTTT.

The chain is built from TRBV20-1 and TRBJ2-7; 9 bases line up with TRBD2. The CDR3 length is 17 residues. In germline, CDR1 is DFQATT, CDR2 SNEGSKA (reference sequence). The ends lost 0 bases at V and 7 bases at J; junction bases unmatched: 16. The CDR3: CSARDFRAGGPRREQYF. In DNA form, the CDR3 reads TGCAGTGCTAGAGATTTTAGGGCGGGAGGGCCGCGTAGAGAGCAGTACTTC.

The chain has TRBV10-2 and TRBJ1-2; weak D call: TRBD1 (6 bases). The CDR3 spans 16 residues. Per germline, CDR1 WSHSY and CDR2 SAAADI. The V end was cut by 3 bases, the J end by 3 bases, with 17 bases between. The CDR3 nucleotides are TGCGCCAGCAGTGATGGGCCACAGGGACGATACTATGGCTACACCTTC. This encodes CASSDGPQGRYYGYTF.

This clonotype was seen a few times. The rearrangement uses TRBV6-6 and TRBJ2-7; 9 positions agree with TRBD1. The CDR3 spans 14 residues. Germline assignment: CDR1 MNHNY and CDR2 SVGAGI (reference sequence). The V gene end was trimmed by 7 bases and the J gene end by 3 bases; junction bases not matched to a gene: 7. CDR3 loop: CASILGQGIYEQYF. In nucleotides, the CDR3 is TGTGCCAGCATCCTGGGACAGGGTATCTACGAGCAGTACTTC.

This clonotype was picked up a small number of times. This rearrangement joins TRBV27 to TRBJ1-1; possibly TRBD1 for D (5 bases). V shed 5 bases and J shed 0 bases, with 16 bases lying between them. The germline V gene has CDR1 MNHEY and CDR2 SMNVEV (reference sequence). The CDR3 loop spans 16 amino acids. CDR3 region: CASSPIQGKVNTEAFF. The CDR3 DNA is TGTGCCAGCAGTCCTATTCAGGGTAAGGTGAACACTGAAGCTTTCTTT.

The sample holds a few counts of this clonotype. This sequence joins TRBV11-2 and TRBJ1-1; D not certain. CDR1 is SGHAT, CDR2 FQNNGV, per germline. This CDR3 contains 13 residues. Trimming cost V 5 bases and J 4 bases, with 11 bases left between them. The CDR3 nucleotides are TGTGCCAGCAGCCAACCGGCCCTCACTGAAGCTTTCTTT. It is translated as CASSQPALTEAFF.

V and J are TRBV11-3 and TRBJ2-7; D uncertain. Deletions cut 0 bases from V and 1 base from J, with 4 bases between. CDR1 is SGHNT, CDR2 YENEEA, per germline. This CDR3 spans 13 amino acids. The CDR3: CASSLDASYEQYF. The CDR3 nucleotides read TGTGCCAGCAGCTTAGATGCGTCCTACGAGCAGTACTTC.

This clonotype has a handful of counts. This chain connects TRBV12-3 or TRBV12-4 to TRBJ2-2, with TRBD1 matching over 7 bases. There are 15 residues in the CDR3. Germline trimming cut 7 bases from V and 4 bases from J; bases unmatched to any gene: 9. This chain's CDR3 is CASTPTGRITGELFF. CDR3 sequence (DNA): TGTGCCAGCACCCCGACAGGGCGGATCACCGGGGAGCTGTTTTTT.

This clonotype was detected ten times or more. DNA for the CDR3: TGTGCCACTGGACTAGCGGGCTACGAGCAGTACTTC. It is translated as CATGLAGYEQYF. V is TRBV19 and J is TRBJ2-7; 11 bases are a match to TRBD2. This CDR3 is built from 12 residues. J lost 3 bases, V lost 10 bases, and 2 bases had no gene match. CDR1 and CDR2 (germline): LNHDA, SQIVND (reference sequence).

V gene TRBV6-5 combines with J gene TRBJ1-2; TRBD1 is a possible D gene (5 bases). Per the germline V gene, CDR1 is MNHEY and CDR2 is SVGAGI. This CDR3 contains 15 residues. V gave up 2 bases and J gave up 4 bases, with 14 bases separating them. The CDR3 sequence is CASSYRQTGGYGYTF. CDR3 coding DNA: TGTGCCAGCAGTTACCGACAGACCGGCGGCTATGGCTACACCTTC.

The V call is TRBV2, the J call TRBJ2-3, with D hard to call. Trimming left V 1 base short and J 7 bases short, with 0 bases between. The CDR3 totals 10 residues. Germline lookup yields CDR1 SNHLY and CDR2 FYNNEI. The CDR3 region has the DNA TGTGCCAGCAGTGAAGATACGCAGTATTTT. Amino acid sequence: CASSEDTQYF. Supplemented by reference TRBV2 and TRBJ2-3, the full variable domain reads EPEVTQTPSHQVTQMGQEVILRCVPISNHLYFYWYRQILGQKVEFLVSFYNNEISEKSEIFDDQFSVERPDGSNFTLKIRSTKLEDSAMYFCASSEDTQYFGPGTRLTVL.

The rearrangement joins TRBV28 to TRBJ2-3, with unresolved D. The CDR3 runs to 14 residues. CDR1 and CDR2 (germline): MDHEN, SYDVKM. Trimming stripped 3 bases from V and 4 bases from J, with 11 bases between. CDR3 in DNA: TGTGCCAGCAGTTTTCGACCCCGCTCAGATACGCAGTATTTT. Its protein is CASSFRPRSDTQYF.

This clonotype was seen only a few times. The J gene is TRBJ2-7, the V gene TRBV5-1; 9 nucleotides align to TRBD1. This CDR3 comprises 14 residues. Germline V gene sequence: CDR1 SGHRS, CDR2 YFSETQ. The junction had 10 bases not matched to a gene; V was cut back by 5 bases and J by 7 bases. CDR3 residues: CASRPTGGAGEQYF. The CDR3 bases are TGCGCCAGCAGACCCACAGGGGGCGCAGGGGAGCAGTACTTC.

Only a few counts were recorded for this clonotype. CDR3 sequence reads: CASIAGTKLSYEQYF. The CDR3, as DNA: TGTGCCAGCATTGCGGGTACCAAGCTTTCCTACGAGCAGTACTTC. V and J are TRBV6-2 or TRBV6-3 and TRBJ2-7; maybe TRBD2 (5 bases). Per germline, CDR1 MNHEY and CDR2 SVGEGT. The CDR3 runs to 15 residues. Trimming took off 7 bases at V and 1 base at J, with 17 bases between the two ends.

The V gene is TRBV19, the J gene TRBJ2-3, with 10 bases aligning to TRBD2. Looked up from germline, CDR1 is LNHDA and CDR2 is SQIVND (reference sequence). The length of the CDR3 is 17 residues. V trimming: 5 bases; J trimming: 0 bases; junction bases outside the gene matches: 8. CDR3 loop: CASSLLAGVTSTDTQYF. As DNA, the CDR3 is TGTGCCAGTAGTCTGCTAGCGGGGGTAACAAGCACAGATACGCAGTATTTT.

This clonotype has a handful of counts. V is TRBV6-1 and J is TRBJ2-3; no firm D call. The CDR3 consists of 15 residues. From germline, CDR1 is MNHNS and CDR2 SASEGT. Trimming removed 8 bases at V and 2 bases at J, with 17 bases between. The CDR3 DNA reads as TGTGCCAGCTTTCCCCACGCGGTATTCACAGATACGCAGTATTTT. Its translation: CASFPHAVFTDTQYF.

This clonotype has only a few counts. The chain is built from TRBV10-3 and TRBJ1-2, with a weak D call TRBD1 (5 bases). The germline CDR1 and CDR2 sequences are ENHRY and SYGVKD. The CDR3 has 13 residues. V was cut by 11 bases and J by 6 bases, with 19 bases left in between. The CDR3 DNA reads as TGTGCCGCGACCCAGACAGAAGTTCATGGCTACACCTTC. Its protein product is CAATQTEVHGYTF.

This clonotype has more than one count but fewer than ten. J is TRBJ1-4 and V is TRBV28, with D unresolved. V was shortened by 7 bases and J by 3 bases, with 12 bases between the two germline ends. The CDR3 sequence is 14 residues long. CDR1 is MDHEN and CDR2 is SYDVKM in the germline V gene. The CDR3 loop is CASTTMGANEKLFF. The DNA of the CDR3 is TGTGCCAGCACCACTATGGGAGCTAATGAAAAACTGTTTTTT. The variable domain in full, completed from reference TRBV28 and TRBJ1-4, reads DVKVTQSSRYLVKRTGEKVFLECVQDMDHENMFWYRQDPGLGLRLIYFSYDVKMKEKGDIPEGYSVSREKKERFSLILESASTNQTSMYLCASTTMGANEKLFFGSGTQLSVL.

This clonotype was counted between two and nine times. The rearrangement joins TRBV11-2 to TRBJ2-1, with unresolved D. The CDR3 runs 10 residues. Trimming removed 2 bases from V and 10 bases from J, with 3 bases in between. Germline V gene sequence: CDR1 SGHAT, CDR2 FQNNGV. The CDR3 sequence: CASSLYEQFF. The DNA of the CDR3 is TGTGCCAGCAGCTTATACGAGCAGTTCTTC.

This clonotype came up many times. V gene TRBV12-3 or TRBV12-4 combines with J gene TRBJ1-4, with TRBD1 identical over 8 bases. The CDR3 sequence is 13 residues long. J was trimmed by 8 bases and V by 8 bases; bases with no gene match: 7. The CDR3 reads CASGGQGQEKLFF. The CDR3 nucleotides are TGTGCCAGCGGAGGACAGGGACAGGAAAAACTGTTTTTT.

The chain uses TRBV10-3 and TRBJ2-7; weak D call: TRBD1 (5 bases). Trimming took 8 bases from V and 1 from J, leaving 9 bases between them. The CDR3 sequence is 12 residues long. In germline, CDR1 is ENHRY, CDR2 SYGVKD. CDR3 in amino acids: CAISTASYEQYF. The CDR3 DNA reads TGTGCCATCTCGACAGCTTCCTACGAGCAGTACTTC.

V is TRBV29-1 and J is TRBJ1-1; 9 bases line up with TRBD1. The V gene's germline CDR1 is SQVTM and CDR2 ANQGSEA. V shed 6 bases and J 5 bases; nucleotides not matched to a gene: 1. The length of the CDR3 is 11 residues. As DNA, the CDR3 is TGCAGCGTGGACAGGGGTACTGAAGCTTTCTTT. It is translated as CSVDRGTEAFF.

Only a few counts were recorded for this clonotype. The rearrangement links TRBV20-1 to TRBJ1-6; TRBD1 aligns across 10 bases. This CDR3 comprises 14 residues. Germline CDR1 is DFQATT and CDR2 is SNEGSKA (reference sequence). The V and J ends lost 0 bases and 13 bases, in that order; junction bases with no gene match: 6. The CDR3 DNA follows: TGCAGTGCTAGAGATCGACAGGGGGCCGTGCCCCTCCACTTT. Its protein product is CSARDRQGAVPLHF.

There are a few counts of this clonotype. The chain employs TRBV12-5 and TRBJ1-6; 8 bases agree with TRBD1. This CDR3 is 16 amino acids long. Germline loops: CDR1 LGHNT, CDR2 FRNRAP. After removal of 3 bases from V and 7 bases from J, the junction contained 8 bases not matched to a gene. The chain's CDR3 is CASGFLGQGLNSPLHF. CDR3 coding DNA: TGTGCTAGTGGTTTCCTTGGACAGGGATTGAATTCACCCCTCCACTTT.

The V gene is TRBV2, the J gene TRBJ2-1; D uncertain. CDR3 size: 11 residues. V was trimmed by 4 bases and J by 7 bases, leaving 5 bases between them. Per the germline V gene, CDR1 is SNHLY and CDR2 is FYNNEI. For the CDR3, the DNA is TGTGCCAGCAGTGGTCAGAATGAGCAGTTCTTC. This codes for CASSGQNEQFF.

In its sample, this clonotype was seen many times. J is TRBJ1-5 and V is TRBV20-1; no reliable D call. The CDR3 has 13 residues. CDR1 DFQATT and CDR2 SNEGSKA come from the germline V gene (reference sequence). The V and J ends lost 5 bases and 0 bases respectively, with 8 bases between them. The DNA for the CDR3 is TGCAGTGCTGATGACTCTAGCAATCAGCCCCAGCATTTT. Translated, it gives CSADDSSNQPQHF.

This clonotype was observed a handful of times. The rearrangement links TRBV28 to TRBJ2-1; D is perhaps TRBD1 or TRBD2 (6 bases each). This CDR3 has 16 residues. The V end was cut by 5 bases, the J end by 4 bases, with 18 bases between. Germline V gene lookup returns CDR1 MDHEN and CDR2 SYDVKM. CDR3 amino acids: CASSPRLGGLYNEQFF. CDR3 nucleotide sequence: TGTGCCAGCAGTCCCCGACTAGGGGGGCTATACAATGAGCAGTTCTTC. Full variable domain (remainder filled in from reference TRBV28 and TRBJ2-1): DVKVTQSSRYLVKRTGEKVFLECVQDMDHENMFWYRQDPGLGLRLIYFSYDVKMKEKGDIPEGYSVSREKKERFSLILESASTNQTSMYLCASSPRLGGLYNEQFFGPGTRLTVL.

The chain has TRBV20-1 and TRBJ2-3; D is ambiguous. Trimming pared 2 bases from V and 0 bases from J, leaving 15 bases between. CDR1 and CDR2 from the germline V gene are DFQATT and SNEGSKA (reference sequence). The CDR3 length is 16 residues. The CDR3 protein is CSARSPRGLSTDTQYF. DNA for the CDR3: TGCAGTGCTAGATCTCCCCGCGGCCTCAGCACAGATACGCAGTATTTT.

This clonotype came up once. This rearrangement joins TRBV18 to TRBJ1-2, with no clear D. Germline loops: CDR1 KGHSH, CDR2 LQKENI. The germline V and J ends were trimmed by 1 base and 3 bases, with 6 bases remaining between them. CDR3 size: 13 residues. CDR3 loop: CASSPQADYGYTF. CDR3 DNA sequence: TGTGCCAGCTCACCACAGGCAGACTATGGCTACACCTTC.